A few counts support the clone carrying this TCR beta chain. The data were taken from a study of blood T cell repertoires in COVID-19. Study context: Samples taken during acute and convalescent COVID-19 were collected in the United States, Italy and Spain. From T cells, B-cell-depleted T cells, or PBMCs came the material, which was cDNA or gDNA.

As processed by the authors: By means of reference gene primer amplification, nucleated cell counts were estimated. Data came from immunoSEQ multiplex PCR; TCRdb stores just in-frame clones and leaves some out. Clone size and V and J calls were adopted from that table, with D and trimming inferred from the DNA. The sample contains about 82,000 clones, approximately 78% of which appear only once. J lost 8 bases, V lost 6 bases, and 12 bases had no gene match. Per the germline V gene, CDR1 is SGHAT and CDR2 is FQNNGV. The CDR3 is 15 amino acids. A Seattle source enrolled patients during active infection and followed them longitudinally.

The chain carries TRBV11-2 and TRBJ1-2; 10 nucleotides line up with TRBD1. The sample taken for sequencing was peripheral blood. The source is a man aged 55 to 70 with COVID-19, enrolled during active disease. CDR3 protein: CASRPSGQGKVGYTF. CDR3 nucleotide sequence: TGTGCCAGCAGACCCTCGGGACAGGGGAAAGTGGGCTACACCTTC.